A single sample is the source of the 8 T cell receptor beta chains below, sequenced in a study of neurological immune-mediated disorders. A single record per CDR3 protein comes from TCRdb applying MiXCR to the 5' RACE reads. The sample includes tens of thousands of distinct CDR3 sequences, roughly 15% seen only once; the top ten take 27%. Sequenced sample: PBMCs. These receptor sequences come from a woman between 45 and 65 years old with HTLV-1-associated myelopathy (HAM/TSP).

There are many counts of this clonotype. The J gene is TRBJ1-2, the V gene TRBV20-1; maybe TRBD1 (6 bases). The CDR3 is made up of 13 amino acids. Between the trimmed V and J ends, which lost 4 bases and 1 base, there was a span of 10 bases. The germline CDR1 and CDR2 sequences are DFQATT and SNEGSKA (reference sequence). The CDR3 nucleotides read TGCAGTGCTAACGGGGGCGTTAACTATGGCTACACCTTC. It encodes CSANGGVNYGYTF.

This clonotype was found many times. The chain is built from TRBV20-1 and TRBJ1-6, with D possibly TRBD1 on 5 matching bases. The V and J ends lost 3 bases and 12 bases respectively, with 12 bases between them. This CDR3 is built from 12 residues. Germline CDR1 and CDR2: DFQATT and SNEGSKA (reference sequence). The DNA of the CDR3 is TGCAGTGCTAGGCGGGACGATCTACCCCTCCACTTT. Translation gives CSARRDDLPLHF.

This clonotype was picked up a small number of times. The chain uses TRBV20-1 and TRBJ2-3; 8 bases match TRBD2. Germline CDR1 DFQATT, CDR2 SNEGSKA (reference sequence). The CDR3 covers 16 residues. Trimming removed 0 bases from V and 1 base from J; junction bases left unmatched: 6. CDR3 in amino acids: CSARDLGSGGTDTQYF. Written as DNA, the CDR3 is TGCAGTGCTAGAGATCTGGGTAGCGGGGGCACAGATACGCAGTATTTT.

This clonotype showed up many times. The rearrangement joins TRBV6-1 to TRBJ2-5; TRBD2 is a possible D gene (5 bases). Germline CDR1 and CDR2: MNHNS and SASEGT. The CDR3 covers 15 residues. Trimming took off 2 bases at V and 4 bases at J, with 14 bases between the two ends. CDR3 nucleotides: TGTGCCAGCAGTGAAAATTCGGGGTTGGGAGAGACCCAGTACTTC. It yields the protein CASSENSGLGETQYF.

This clonotype was counted many times. The rearrangement links TRBV20-1 to TRBJ2-4; 10 nucleotides align to TRBD2. The V gene's germline CDR1 is DFQATT and CDR2 SNEGSKA (reference sequence). V shed 7 bases and J 6 bases; nucleotides not matched to a gene: 6. CDR3 size: 13 residues. CDR3 loop: CSDRTSGSNIQYF. The CDR3 region has the DNA TGCAGTGACAGGACTAGCGGATCAAACATTCAGTACTTC.

The table lists this clonotype with many counts. The chain carries TRBV20-1 and TRBJ2-3, with TRBD2 identical over 8 bases. This CDR3 region has 14 residues. The junction had 4 bases not matched to a gene; V was cut back by 1 base and J by 4 bases. In germline, CDR1 is DFQATT, CDR2 SNEGSKA (reference sequence). Written as DNA, the CDR3 is TGCAGTGCTAGAGGAGCGGGAGCGGCAGATACGCAGTATTTT. Protein product: CSARGAGAADTQYF.

This clonotype came up many times. The CDR3: CSARDHQGLYNSPLHF. The CDR3 DNA sequence: TGCAGTGCTAGAGATCACCAGGGCCTCTATAATTCACCCCTCCACTTT. V gene TRBV20-1 combines with J gene TRBJ1-6; possibly TRBD1 for D (5 bases). The ends were cut back, 0 bases at V and 3 bases at J, with 12 bases in the middle. The CDR3 has 16 residues. Germline CDR1 DFQATT, CDR2 SNEGSKA (reference sequence).

In its sample, this clonotype was seen many times. The chain is built from TRBV5-1 and TRBJ2-1, with TRBD2 matching over 10 bases. CDR3 size: 16 residues. Germline loops: CDR1 SGHRS, CDR2 YFSETQ. Trimming at V came to 4 bases and at J to 0 bases, leaving 4 bases not matched to a gene. CDR3 protein: CASSISGGPSYNEQFF. The CDR3 bases are TGCGCCAGCAGCATTAGCGGGGGGCCCTCCTACAATGAGCAGTTCTTC.